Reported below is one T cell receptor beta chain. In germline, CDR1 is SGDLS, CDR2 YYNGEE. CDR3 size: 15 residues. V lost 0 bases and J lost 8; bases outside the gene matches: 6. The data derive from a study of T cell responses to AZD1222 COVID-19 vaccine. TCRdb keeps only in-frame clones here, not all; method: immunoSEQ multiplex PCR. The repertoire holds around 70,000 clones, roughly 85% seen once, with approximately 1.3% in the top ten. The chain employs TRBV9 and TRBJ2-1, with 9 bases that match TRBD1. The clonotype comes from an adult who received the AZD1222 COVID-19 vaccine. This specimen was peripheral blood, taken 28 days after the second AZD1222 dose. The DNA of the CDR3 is TGTGCCAGCAGCGTAGGGGACAGGGTACCCTATGAGCAGTTCTTC. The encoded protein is CASSVGDRVPYEQFF.